A selection of T cell receptor beta chains follows, all from one sample in a study of graft-versus-host responses after intestinal transplantation. Sequencing was performed with immunoSEQ multiplex PCR; in TCRdb, only in-frame clones are kept and a portion is missing. The repertoire includes about 13,000 clones, approximately 40% of them detected once, and roughly 1.2% sits in the top ten. The sample here was alloreactive CD4+ T cells from a mixed lymphocyte reaction culture, taken before intestinal transplant. The source of these receptors is a human patient who received an intestinal transplant. The CDR3 runs from the conserved cysteine through the conserved F or W. D genes are given only for firm matches. Rows give clone size only sometimes, using once, few, many, or a class for an expanded clone.

clone_size	d_call	j_call	v_call	cdr3_nt	cdr3_aa
once	TRBD2	TRBJ2-1	TRBV5-1	TGCGCCAGCAGGAACCCGGGACTAAACAATGAGCAGTTCTTC	CASRNPGLNNEQFF
-	TRBD1	TRBJ2-7	TRBV9	TGTGCCAGCAGCCCTGGGACAGCTACCTACGAGCAGTACTTC	CASSPGTATYEQYF
few	-	TRBJ2-7	TRBV7-2	TGTGCCAGCAGCTTACCAAACTCCTACGAGCAGTACTTC	CASSLPNSYEQYF
medium-sized	-	TRBJ1-1	TRBV18	TGTGCCAGCTCACTGAGCCTGAACACTGAAGCTTTCTTT	CASSLSLNTEAFF
-	-	TRBJ2-3	TRBV30	TGTGCCTGGAGTCCCCTCAGGTCGCCAGGAGGAGATACGCAGTATTTT	CAWSPLRSPGGDTQYF
-	TRBD1	TRBJ1-1	TRBV7-9	TGTGCCAGCAGCCCCAGGACAGGGGGCGCGGACACTGAAGCTTTCTTT	CASSPRTGGADTEAFF
-	-	TRBJ1-3	TRBV5-1	TGCGCCAGCAGCTTGGCTGGGCTGAGCTCTGGAAACACCATATATTTT	CASSLAGLSSGNTIYF
few	-	TRBJ1-2	TRBV7-9	TGTGCCAGCAGCCCCACAGGGAATACTAACTATGGCTACACCTTC	CASSPTGNTNYGYTF
few	TRBD1	TRBJ2-4	TRBV27	TGTGCCAGTATGGACAGGGGCCACTACACAGCCAAAAACATTCAGTACTTC	CASMDRGHYTAKNIQYF
few	TRBD1	TRBJ2-7	TRBV18	TGTGCCAGCTCACCTAGGGACAGGTCCAACGAGCAGTACTTC	CASSPRDRSNEQYF
-	-	TRBJ2-7	TRBV5-8	TGTGCCAGCAGCTTTGGTCAGTTTTACTACGAGCAGTACTTC	CASSFGQFYYEQYF
few	-	TRBJ1-6	TRBV2	TGTGCCAGCAGTGAGGAGGGCGGGGGTAATTCACCCCTCCACTTT	CASSEEGGGNSPLHF
-	-	TRBJ2-7	TRBV15	TGTGCCACCAGCAGAGATCCAGGCTCCTACGAGCAGTACTTC	CATSRDPGSYEQYF
few	-	TRBJ1-6	TRBV5-1	TGCGCCAGCAGCTTGGTGGAGGGGACTCATTCACCCCTCCACTTT	CASSLVEGTHSPLHF
-	-	TRBJ1-2	TRBV2	TGTGCCAGCAGTGAAGGGGCGAACTATGGCTACACCTTC	CASSEGANYGYTF
-	TRBD1	TRBJ2-2	TRBV10-3	TGTGCCATCAGTGAGACTCAGGGGGCGTCGAACACCGGGGAGCTGTTTTTT	CAISETQGASNTGELFF
few	TRBD1	TRBJ1-4	TRBV5-6	TGTGCCAGCAGCTTGGGGACAGGGGAGGGTGAAAAACTGTTTTTT	CASSLGTGEGEKLFF
-	-	TRBJ1-2	TRBV29-1	TGCAGCGGATGGGGGGGGCAGGGATTAGGTGGCTACACCTTC	CSGWGGQGLGGYTF
once	-	TRBJ2-7	TRBV10-3	TGTGCCATCAGTCCCCGGGGGAGCTCCTACGAGCAGTACTTC	CAISPRGSSYEQYF
-	-	TRBJ1-4	TRBV4-3	TGCGCCAGCAGCCAAGATCGACGGGAGAATGAAAAACTGTTTTTT	CASSQDRRENEKLFF
-	-	TRBJ2-1	TRBV11-2	TGTGCCAGCAGCTCCTACCCCCGGGACTTACCTTACAATGAGCAGTTCTTC	CASSSYPRDLPYNEQFF
-	TRBD1	TRBJ2-7	TRBV4-3	TGCGCCAGCAGCCAAGTGGGGGGACAGGGGATCCACGAGCAGTACTTC	CASSQVGGQGIHEQYF